Listed below are T cell receptor beta chains from one sample, sequenced in a study of CD8 T cells in Susac syndrome. TCRdb re-called the immunoSEQ multiplex PCR reads through MiXCR, storing one row per CDR3 protein. Of a few hundred thousand distinct CDR3 sequences detected, about 95% appear once; the ten largest clones hold 0.15% to 0.2%. The sequenced sample was CD4+ T cells from PBMCs. Receptors originate from a human donor with Susac syndrome. CDR3s include the opening cysteine and the closing phenylalanine or tryptophan. The D gene is left open where the match is weak. Some rows have no size entry. The others give once, few or many, or a class for an expanded clone.

CDR3 protein: CACPPGQGAYGNEKLFF
CDR3 DNA: TGTGCCTGTCCCCCGGGACAGGGGGCATATGGTAATGAAAAACTGTTTTTT
V gene: TRBV30
clone size: -
J gene: TRBJ1-4
D gene: TRBD1

CDR3 protein: CASSQVPGYEQYF
CDR3 DNA: TGTGCCAGCAGCCAAGTACCGGGGTACGAGCAGTACTTC
V gene: TRBV3-1
clone size: -
J gene: TRBJ2-7
D gene: -

CDR3 protein: CSAGDRGSAYTF
CDR3 DNA: TGCAGTGCTGGGGACAGGGGATCAGCCTACACCTTC
V gene: TRBV20-1
clone size: -
J gene: TRBJ1-2
D gene: TRBD1

CDR3 protein: CASSQPRTGINYGYTF
CDR3 DNA: TGCGCCAGCAGCCAACCTAGGACAGGAATTAACTATGGCTACACCTTC
V gene: TRBV4-1
clone size: -
J gene: TRBJ1-2
D gene: TRBD1

CDR3 protein: CASHAGGPSDNTEAFF
CDR3 DNA: TGTGCCAGTCACGCAGGGGGTCCTTCCGACAACACTGAAGCTTTCTTT
V gene: TRBV9
clone size: -
J gene: TRBJ1-1
D gene: TRBD1

CDR3 protein: CSAREGPMNTIYF
CDR3 DNA: TGCAGTGCTCGGGAGGGACCGATGAACACCATATATTTT
V gene: TRBV20-1
clone size: -
J gene: TRBJ1-3
D gene: -

CDR3 protein: CASSITGTSGGETQYF
CDR3 DNA: TGTGCCAGCAGCATTACCGGGACTAGCGGGGGAGAGACCCAGTACTTC
V gene: TRBV7-9
clone size: once
J gene: TRBJ2-5
D gene: TRBD2

CDR3 protein: CASSLTSGGDHNEQFF
CDR3 DNA: TGTGCCAGCAGCTTAACTAGCGGGGGGGACCACAATGAGCAGTTCTTC
V gene: TRBV7-2
clone size: -
J gene: TRBJ2-1
D gene: TRBD2

CDR3 protein: CSVSSGGYQETQYF
CDR3 DNA: TGCAGCGTGTCTAGCGGGGGGTACCAAGAGACCCAGTACTTC
V gene: TRBV29-1
clone size: -
J gene: TRBJ2-5
D gene: TRBD2

CDR3 protein: CASSVGPRANQPQHF
CDR3 DNA: TGTGCCAGCAGCGTAGGCCCCAGGGCGAATCAGCCCCAGCATTTT
V gene: TRBV9
clone size: -
J gene: TRBJ1-5
D gene: -

CDR3 protein: CASSQEVSLLLNSPLHF
CDR3 DNA: TGCGCCAGCAGCCAAGAAGTGAGCCTACTACTCAATTCACCCCTCCACTTT
V gene: TRBV4-1
clone size: -
J gene: TRBJ1-6
D gene: -

CDR3 protein: CASSLVRQGTDTQYF
CDR3 DNA: TGTGCCAGCAGCTTAGTCCGACAGGGCACAGATACGCAGTATTTT
V gene: TRBV7-2
clone size: few
J gene: TRBJ2-3
D gene: -

CDR3 protein: CASSFRTGGGNYGYTF
CDR3 DNA: TGTGCCAGCAGTTTTAGGACAGGGGGAGGAAACTATGGCTACACCTTC
V gene: TRBV12-3/TRBV12-4
clone size: once
J gene: TRBJ1-2
D gene: TRBD1

CDR3 protein: CASSQVKGKGGYTF
CDR3 DNA: TGTGCCAGCAGCCAAGTGAAGGGGAAAGGTGGCTACACCTTC
V gene: TRBV3-1
clone size: -
J gene: TRBJ1-2
D gene: -

CDR3 protein: CSAHRTGLGNSPLHF
CDR3 DNA: TGCAGTGCCCACCGGACGGGGTTGGGGAATTCACCCCTCCACTTT
V gene: TRBV20-1
clone size: once
J gene: TRBJ1-6
D gene: -

CDR3 protein: CASSLGPLAGDTEAFF
CDR3 DNA: TGTGCCAGCAGCTTAGGCCCCCTCGCGGGGGACACTGAAGCTTTCTTT
V gene: TRBV7-8
clone size: -
J gene: TRBJ1-1
D gene: -

CDR3 protein: CASSQSQAIGVETQYF
CDR3 DNA: TGTGCCAGCAGCCAATCGCAAGCGATCGGGGTAGAGACCCAGTACTTC
V gene: TRBV4-2
clone size: -
J gene: TRBJ2-5
D gene: -

CDR3 protein: CASSEGGLADNEQFF
CDR3 DNA: TGTGCCAGCAGTGAAGGTGGACTAGCGGACAATGAGCAGTTCTTC
V gene: TRBV2
clone size: -
J gene: TRBJ2-1
D gene: TRBD2

CDR3 protein: CASSQDNSYSNQPQHF
CDR3 DNA: TGCGCCAGCAGCCAAGATAACAGTTATAGCAATCAGCCCCAGCATTTT
V gene: TRBV4-3
clone size: -
J gene: TRBJ1-5
D gene: -

CDR3 protein: CASRNQGQGLYEQYF
CDR3 DNA: TGTGCCAGCAGAAATCAAGGACAGGGATTATACGAGCAGTACTTC
V gene: TRBV7-2
clone size: -
J gene: TRBJ2-7
D gene: TRBD1

CDR3 protein: CASSLDRGANQPQHF
CDR3 DNA: TGTGCCAGCAGCTTGGACAGGGGGGCAAATCAGCCCCAGCATTTT
V gene: TRBV5-4
clone size: once
J gene: TRBJ1-5
D gene: TRBD1

CDR3 protein: CASSRMNTEAFF
CDR3 DNA: TGTGCCAGCAGTCGTATGAACACTGAAGCTTTCTTT
V gene: TRBV6-6
clone size: -
J gene: TRBJ1-1
D gene: -

CDR3 protein: CAVRAVSDEQYF
CDR3 DNA: TGTGCCGTCCGGGCAGTAAGCGACGAGCAGTACTTC
V gene: TRBV6-6
clone size: -
J gene: TRBJ2-7
D gene: -

CDR3 protein: CASSRQGRATEAFF
CDR3 DNA: TGTGCCAGCAGCCGACAGGGCCGGGCCACTGAAGCTTTCTTT
V gene: TRBV11-3
clone size: -
J gene: TRBJ1-1
D gene: TRBD1

CDR3 protein: CASSLGADYNSPLHF
CDR3 DNA: TGTGCCAGCAGCTTGGGAGCGGACTATAATTCACCCCTCCACTTT
V gene: TRBV5-4
clone size: -
J gene: TRBJ1-6
D gene: -

CDR3 protein: CASQRWNSPLHF
CDR3 DNA: TGTGCCAGCCAGAGGTGGAATTCACCCCTCCACTTT
V gene: TRBV19
clone size: -
J gene: TRBJ1-6
D gene: -

CDR3 protein: CATSELAGGRETQYF
CDR3 DNA: TGTGCCACCAGTGAACTAGCGGGGGGTCGCGAGACCCAGTACTTC
V gene: TRBV24-1
clone size: once
J gene: TRBJ2-5
D gene: TRBD2

CDR3 protein: CAWRGDSNEKLFF
CDR3 DNA: TGTGCCTGGAGGGGAGACAGTAATGAAAAACTGTTTTTT
V gene: TRBV30
clone size: -
J gene: TRBJ1-4
D gene: -

CDR3 protein: CSVGGGQGANQPQHF
CDR3 DNA: TGCAGCGTTGGGGGGGGACAGGGGGCCAATCAGCCCCAGCATTTT
V gene: TRBV29-1
clone size: -
J gene: TRBJ1-5
D gene: TRBD1

CDR3 protein: CASSPGAQETQYF
CDR3 DNA: TGTGCCAGCAGCCCCGGGGCCCAAGAGACCCAGTACTTC
V gene: TRBV18
clone size: few
J gene: TRBJ2-5
D gene: -

CDR3 protein: CSVDLVGTEAFF
CDR3 DNA: TGCAGCGTTGATCTGGTGGGGACTGAAGCTTTCTTT
V gene: TRBV29-1
clone size: -
J gene: TRBJ1-1
D gene: -

CDR3 protein: CASSLDGAGNSPLHF
CDR3 DNA: TGCGCCAGCAGCTTGGACGGGGCTGGGAATTCACCCCTCCACTTT
V gene: TRBV5-1
clone size: -
J gene: TRBJ1-6
D gene: -

CDR3 protein: CASSPRGGTGGLNQPQHF
CDR3 DNA: TGTGCCAGCAGTCCCCGTGGGGGGACAGGGGGATTAAATCAGCCCCAGCATTTT
V gene: TRBV27
clone size: -
J gene: TRBJ1-5
D gene: TRBD1

CDR3 protein: CATSDFGEAFF
CDR3 DNA: TGTGCCACCAGTGATTTTGGCGAAGCTTTCTTT
V gene: TRBV24-1
clone size: -
J gene: TRBJ1-1
D gene: -

CDR3 protein: CATSDHGQDQETQYF
CDR3 DNA: TGTGCCACCAGTGATCACGGACAGGATCAAGAGACCCAGTACTTC
V gene: TRBV24-1
clone size: -
J gene: TRBJ2-5
D gene: TRBD1

CDR3 protein: CASSSFGLAGDSYNEQFF
CDR3 DNA: TGCGCCAGCAGCTCATTCGGCCTAGCGGGCGATTCCTACAATGAGCAGTTCTTC
V gene: TRBV5-1
clone size: -
J gene: TRBJ2-1
D gene: TRBD2

CDR3 protein: CASSTLRGGGTDTQYF
CDR3 DNA: TGTGCCAGTAGTACTCTGCGCGGGGGGGGCACAGATACGCAGTATTTT
V gene: TRBV19
clone size: -
J gene: TRBJ2-3
D gene: TRBD2

CDR3 protein: CSWGGSSYEQYF
CDR3 DNA: TGCAGTTGGGGCGGGAGCTCCTACGAGCAGTACTTC
V gene: TRBV20-1
clone size: -
J gene: TRBJ2-7
D gene: TRBD2

CDR3 protein: CASSGHRVDYGYTF
CDR3 DNA: TGTGCCAGCAGCGGACACAGGGTCGATTATGGCTACACCTTC
V gene: TRBV9
clone size: -
J gene: TRBJ1-2
D gene: -

CDR3 protein: CSAGDREGYTF
CDR3 DNA: TGCAGCGCCGGGGACCGTGAAGGCTACACCTTC
V gene: TRBV29-1
clone size: -
J gene: TRBJ1-2
D gene: -

CDR3 protein: CASSGPGGFDEQYF
CDR3 DNA: TGCGCCAGCAGTGGTCCGGGGGGTTTCGACGAGCAGTACTTC
V gene: TRBV10-2
clone size: -
J gene: TRBJ2-7
D gene: TRBD2

CDR3 protein: CATSRDGGNEQFF
CDR3 DNA: TGTGCCACCAGCAGAGATGGGGGGAATGAGCAGTTCTTC
V gene: TRBV15
clone size: few
J gene: TRBJ2-1
D gene: -

CDR3 protein: CASSLADNEQFF
CDR3 DNA: TGTGCCAGCAGCTTGGCAGACAATGAGCAGTTCTTC
V gene: TRBV5-6
clone size: few
J gene: TRBJ2-1
D gene: -

CDR3 protein: CASSGQYEQYF
CDR3 DNA: TGTGCCAGCAGTGGACAGTACGAGCAGTACTTC
V gene: TRBV6-1
clone size: -
J gene: TRBJ2-7
D gene: -

CDR3 protein: CATGRASNQPQHF
CDR3 DNA: TGTGCCACTGGACGGGCTAGCAATCAGCCCCAGCATTTT
V gene: TRBV12-3/TRBV12-4
clone size: -
J gene: TRBJ1-5
D gene: -

CDR3 protein: CSVDISSGYSGNTIYF
CDR3 DNA: TGCAGCGTTGATATCTCGAGCGGGTACTCTGGAAACACCATATATTTT
V gene: TRBV29-1
clone size: -
J gene: TRBJ1-3
D gene: -

CDR3 protein: CSARDRLAGGREETQYF
CDR3 DNA: TGCAGTGCTAGAGATCGACTAGCGGGGGGGCGGGAGGAGACCCAGTACTTC
V gene: TRBV20-1
clone size: -
J gene: TRBJ2-5
D gene: TRBD2

CDR3 protein: CASSSGTGLNTEAFF
CDR3 DNA: TGTGCCAGCAGTTCCGGGACAGGGCTGAACACTGAAGCTTTCTTT
V gene: TRBV7-2
clone size: -
J gene: TRBJ1-1
D gene: TRBD1

CDR3 protein: CASSYRTDSSYEQYF
CDR3 DNA: TGTGCCAGCAGTTACAGGACCGACAGCTCCTACGAGCAGTACTTC
V gene: TRBV12-3/TRBV12-4
clone size: -
J gene: TRBJ2-7
D gene: -

CDR3 protein: CASSLLGEGETQYF
CDR3 DNA: TGTGCCAGCAGCTTACTAGGAGAGGGAGAGACCCAGTACTTC
V gene: TRBV7-3
clone size: -
J gene: TRBJ2-5
D gene: -

CDR3 protein: CASSPGGAGALSSYNEQFF
CDR3 DNA: TGTGCCAGCAGCCCCGGGGGAGCGGGGGCCCTGAGCTCCTACAATGAGCAGTTCTTC
V gene: TRBV7-6
clone size: -
J gene: TRBJ2-1
D gene: TRBD2

CDR3 protein: CASSRGQDGGTNEKLFF
CDR3 DNA: TGCGCCAGCAGCCGTGGACAGGATGGTGGAACTAATGAAAAACTGTTTTTT
V gene: TRBV5-1
clone size: once
J gene: TRBJ1-4
D gene: TRBD1